The entry below describes one T cell receptor beta chain. Its antigen is unidentified. The authors took one heparinised blood draw, averaging about 116 mL, from each donor. The data originate from a study of beta chain features in type 1 diabetes. Whole-study results and caveats: It was among patients, rather than healthy donors, that naive, central memory and Treg TCRB repertoires appeared more similar. The study found moderately but significantly shorter TCRB CDR3s in all four CD4+ subsets of Type 1 diabetes patients. PCR may have favored shorter templates equally in patients and controls.

The CDR3 has 14 residues. Germline values: CDR1 SEHNR, CDR2 FQNEAQ (reference sequence). The V and J ends lost 4 bases and 10 bases, in that order; junction bases with no gene match: 7. Sequencing targeted expressed TCRB transcripts, as all isolated RNA had been reverse transcribed. Naive, central memory and regulatory T cell samples came to a mean of roughly 3.6 million reads. The data were produced by immunoSEQ multiplex PCR, yet TCRdb's version contains in-frame clones alone and is incomplete. The sample records 120,000 to 150,000 clones, 10% to 15% being singletons. The origin of this receptor is a man younger than 35 with type 1 diabetes. The chain links TRBV7-9 to TRBJ1-6, with 7 bases aligning to TRBD1. Sequenced: central memory CD4+ T cells from blood. CDR3 in DNA: TGTGCCAGCAGCTCCACACTACAGGGGTCACCCCTCCACTTT. This gives the protein CASSSTLQGSPLHF.